This entry lists 17 T cell receptor beta chains sequenced from one sample in a study of blood T cells in healthy people across ages. Sample-barcoded 5' priming and a J-beta primer mix drove a second PCR of roughly 6 to 12 cycles. A single record per CDR3 protein comes from TCRdb applying MiXCR to the 5' RACE reads. The table shows around 1,000,000 distinct CDR3 sequences, with 20% to 25% occurring only once. These same records also appear under a second study, on T cells of mothers and their children.

The specimen was blood. These receptors all come from a girl aged 2 to 10 in good health.

This clonotype occurred a few times. The chain couples TRBV6-6 to TRBJ2-1; TRBD1 matches at 12 bases. The CDR3 contains 18 residues. V lost 8 bases to trimming and J lost 7 bases; unmatched junction nucleotides: 18. From germline, CDR1 is MNHNY and CDR2 SVGAGI (reference sequence). The CDR3 DNA sequence: TGTGCCAGCGCCCAGCTGGGACAGGGGGCGCTTACTAGGAATGAGCAGTTCTTC. This encodes CASAQLGQGALTRNEQFF.

This clonotype was seen a handful of times. This chain connects TRBV7-9 to TRBJ2-7, with a weak D call TRBD2 (7 bases). The CDR3 is 14 residues long. Germline V gene sequence: CDR1 SEHNR, CDR2 FQNEAQ (reference sequence). V gave up 1 base and J gave up 7 bases, with 14 bases separating them. CDR3 loop: CASSLEGGAWEQYF. The CDR3, as DNA: TGTGCCAGCAGCTTAGAAGGGGGGGCGTGGGAGCAGTACTTC.

The chain joins TRBV4-1 to TRBJ2-1; 9 bases agree with TRBD1. The CDR3 is 12 amino acids. Trimming cost V 4 bases and J 8 bases; bases outside gene matches: 0. Germline V gives CDR1 MGHRA, CDR2 YSYEKL. The CDR3 DNA follows: TGCGCCAGCAGCCGACAGGGGGATGAGCAGTTCTTC. Translation: CASSRQGDEQFF.

The chain carries TRBV14 and TRBJ2-5, with D possibly matching TRBD2 (5 bases). Deletions cut 4 bases from V and 4 bases from J, with 13 bases between. CDR3 length equals 14 residues. CDR1 and CDR2 (germline): SGHDN, FVKESK. The CDR3 region is CASSLQTGRETQYF. In DNA, the CDR3 is TGTGCCAGCAGCCTGCAGACGGGGAGAGAGACCCAGTACTTC.

This clonotype was counted a few times. The genes are TRBV5-1 and TRBJ2-1; D not resolved. Germline V lookup: CDR1 SGHRS, CDR2 YFSETQ. Trimming left V 2 bases short and J 4 bases short, with 10 bases between. CDR3 size: 14 residues. The chain's CDR3 is CASSFGDGYNEQFF. The DNA for the CDR3 is TGCGCCAGCAGCTTCGGAGACGGGTACAATGAGCAGTTCTTC.

The V gene is TRBV20-1, the J gene TRBJ2-7; D is unclear. CDR1 DFQATT and CDR2 SNEGSKA come from the germline V gene (reference sequence). Trimming left V 2 bases short and J 6 bases short, with 5 bases between. There are 10 residues in the CDR3. The CDR3 DNA is TGCAGTGCTAGATGGGGCGAGCAGTACTTC. Its translation is CSARWGEQYF.

Only a few counts were recorded for this clonotype. V and J are TRBV7-8 and TRBJ1-2; a possible D gene is TRBD1 (5 bases). Germline V gene sequence: CDR1 SGHVS, CDR2 FQNEAQ. The CDR3 sequence is 14 residues long. V gave up 0 bases and J gave up 6 bases, with 11 bases separating them. For the CDR3, the DNA is TGTGCCAGCAGCTTAGCGGCAGGGAGCCATGGCTACACCTTC. As protein: CASSLAAGSHGYTF.

The rearrangement joins TRBV19 to TRBJ1-5; 11 bases map to TRBD1. V shed 8 bases, J shed 6 bases, and the junction held 9 bases outside the gene matches. The CDR3 spans 15 residues. The V gene's germline CDR1 is LNHDA and CDR2 SQIVND (reference sequence). Here the CDR3 DNA reads TGTGCCAGTGGCACCGTGGGGACAGGGGGTCAGCCCCAGCATTTT. Translating gives CASGTVGTGGQPQHF.

This clonotype appeared a few times. This sequence joins TRBV5-1 and TRBJ2-4, with D unclear. The V end was cut by 0 bases, the J end by 8 bases, with 12 bases between. Germline values: CDR1 SGHRS, CDR2 YFSETQ. This CDR3 spans 14 amino acids. The CDR3 region has the DNA TGCGCCAGCAGCTTGGGCCCAGTAGATGACATTCAGTACTTC. It encodes CASSLGPVDDIQYF.

This clonotype showed up just once. The chain recombines TRBV21-1 with TRBJ2-1. TRBV21-1 is labeled a pseudogene. This CDR3 is built from 16 residues. CDR3 amino acids: CASSKALDSWGNERFF. The CDR3 DNA is TGTGCCAGCAGCAAAGCGTTGGATAGCTGGGGCAATGAGCGGTTCTTC.

This chain uses TRBV12-3 or TRBV12-4 with TRBJ2-3; D possibly corresponds to TRBD2 (6 bases). Trimming shortened V by 2 bases and J by 0 bases, and 18 bases separated the two germline ends. This CDR3 region has 18 residues. In DNA, the CDR3 is TGTGCCAGCAGTTTATCCTCTGGAGCGGGTCTTAGCACAGATACGCAGTATTTT. This codes for CASSLSSGAGLSTDTQYF.

Only a few counts were recorded for this clonotype. CDR3 loop: CASSLSPNGQTLYGYTF. Here the CDR3 DNA reads TGTGCCAGCAGCTTGTCCCCTAATGGACAGACGTTATATGGCTACACCTTC. The chain has TRBV5-6 and TRBJ1-2; perhaps TRBD1 as D (6 bases). This CDR3 has 17 residues. Trimming cost V 1 base and J 5 bases, with 21 bases left between them. CDR1 and CDR2 (germline): SGHDT, YYEEEE.

The CDR3 here is CASSQDPPSINRYEQYF. CDR3 coding DNA: TGCGCCAGCAGCCAAGATCCCCCTAGCATAAATCGGTACGAGCAGTACTTC. This chain joins TRBV4-1 and TRBJ2-5, with TRBD2 as a possible D gene (5 bases). The DNA end is a closer match to TRBJ2-7, so the J assignment may be wrong. There are 17 residues in the CDR3. Germline V lookup: CDR1 MGHRA, CDR2 YSYEKL.

The V gene is TRBV27, the J gene TRBJ1-2, with a weak D call TRBD1 (6 bases). Germline loops: CDR1 MNHEY, CDR2 SMNVEV (reference sequence). Trimming removed 6 bases from V and 8 bases from J, with 22 bases in between. The CDR3 totals 15 residues. The CDR3 bases are TGTGCCAGCAGCTATAGGGGGACTTTTTTTGTAGGCTACACCTTC. The encoded protein is CASSYRGTFFVGYTF.

This clonotype appeared a few times. The rearrangement links TRBV18 to TRBJ2-1, with D possibly TRBD2 on 6 matching bases. The CDR3 loop spans 15 amino acids. The V end lost 2 bases, the J end lost 3 bases, and 11 bases lay between the germline ends. The germline gives CDR1 KGHSH, CDR2 LQKENI. The CDR3 region has the DNA TGTGCCAGCTCACCAGGGCAGGGAGGCTACAATGAGCAGTTCTTC. The encoded protein is CASSPGQGGYNEQFF.

This chain joins TRBV11-2 and TRBJ2-2, with 14 bases that match TRBD2. Unmatched junction bases numbered 13, after V lost 2 bases and J lost 8 bases. CDR3 length: 19 amino acids. The germline V gene encodes CDR1 SGHAT and CDR2 FQNNGV. In DNA, the CDR3 is TGTGCCAGCAGCTTATATCGCGGAGGGACTAGCGGGAGTCCGGGGGAGCTGTTTTTT. It yields the protein CASSLYRGGTSGSPGELFF. Full variable domain (remainder filled in from reference TRBV11-2 and TRBJ2-2): EAGVAQSPRYKIIEKRQSVAFWCNPISGHATLYWYQQILGQGPKLLIQFQNNGVVDDSQLPKDRFSAERLKGVDSTLKIQPAKLEDSAVYLCASSLYRGGTSGSPGELFFGEGSRLTVL.

In this sample, this clonotype turned up many times. The chain has TRBV6-4 and TRBJ2-2; D call uncertain. The V and J ends lost 2 bases and 4 bases respectively, with 5 bases between them. The CDR3 is made up of 13 amino acids. The germline V gene encodes CDR1 MRHNA and CDR2 SNTAGT. CDR3 amino acids: CASSDGPTGELFF. CDR3 DNA sequence: TGTGCCAGCAGTGACGGCCCCACCGGGGAGCTGTTTTTT.